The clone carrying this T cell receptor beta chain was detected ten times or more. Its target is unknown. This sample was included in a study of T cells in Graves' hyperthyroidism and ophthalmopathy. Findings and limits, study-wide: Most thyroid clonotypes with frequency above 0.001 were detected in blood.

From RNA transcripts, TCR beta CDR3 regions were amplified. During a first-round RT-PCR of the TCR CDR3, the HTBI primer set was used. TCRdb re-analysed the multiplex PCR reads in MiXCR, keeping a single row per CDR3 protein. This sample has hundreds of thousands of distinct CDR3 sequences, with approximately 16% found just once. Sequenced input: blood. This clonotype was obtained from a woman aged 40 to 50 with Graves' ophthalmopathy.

The DNA for the CDR3 is TGCGCCAGCAGCTTCCAGCTGACTAATACCCCCACAGATACGCAGTATTTT. It encodes CASSFQLTNTPTDTQYF. The chain has TRBV5-1 and TRBJ2-3; D may be TRBD2 (5 bases). Germline lookup yields CDR1 SGHRS and CDR2 YFSETQ. This CDR3 is built from 17 residues. V was clipped by 2 bases and J by 2 bases, with 18 bases between them.